The clone carrying this TCR beta chain has only a few counts. The antigen remains undetermined. Germline V gives CDR1 MNHEY, CDR2 SMNVEV (reference sequence). J lost 2 bases, V lost 6 bases, and 7 bases had no gene match. The CDR3 consists of 14 residues. The sample belongs to a study of blood T cells in healthy people across ages. Study-level findings and limits: Naive T cell percentage strongly correlated with TCR beta diversity.

The second PCR ran roughly 6 to 11 cycles with a sample-barcoded 5' primer and J-beta primers. Every single cDNA molecule received a tag from a template-switch adaptor with 12 random nucleotides. One entry per CDR3 protein, called by TCRdb with MiXCR from the 5' RACE reads. This sample has around 1.1 million distinct CDR3 sequences, with 30% to 40% found just once. Peripheral blood was drawn, ten milliliters per donor. Material for sequencing was blood. The clonotype comes from a man between 18 and 35 years old in good health. V and J are TRBV27 and TRBJ2-7; 7 bases align to TRBD2. DNA of the CDR3: TGTGCCAGCAGCAGGACTAGTGAACCCTACGAGCAGTACTTC. Translating gives CASSRTSEPYEQYF.